The 32 T cell receptor beta chains presented below share a single source sample, sequenced in a study of CD8+CD57+ T cells in acquired aplastic anemia. TCR beta VDJ and CDR3 profiling used genomic DNA as template. TCRdb re-analysed the reads in MiXCR, keeping a single row per CDR3 protein. The data hold 350,000 to 450,000 distinct CDR3 sequences, with just under 70% observed a single time. The source material was sorted CD4+, CD8+, or CD8+CD57+ T cells (not recorded which) from PBMCs. These receptors all stem from a human donor in good health, serving as a control.

In regard to this clonotype: The conserved phenylalanine or tryptophan is not found at the CDR3 terminus, so this likely reflects a read error. This sequence joins TRBV15 and TRBJ1-1, with D possibly matching TRBD1 (6 bases). The germline V gene encodes CDR1 LNHNV and CDR2 YYDKDF (reference sequence). The CDR3 has 16 residues. The V gene lost 0 bases and the J gene lost 0 bases, with 11 bases spanning the gap. CDR3 sequence: CATSREGGGMNTEAFV. DNA of the CDR3: TGTGCCACCAGCAGAGAGGGAGGGGGTATGAACACTGAAGCTTTCGTT.

This sequence joins TRBV20-1 and TRBJ2-5; D gene ambiguous. Germline-derived CDR1 and CDR2 are DFQATT and SNEGSKA (reference sequence). The CDR3 is 14 residues long. The V gene lost 5 bases and the J gene lost 5 bases, with 18 bases spanning the gap. The CDR3 DNA reads TGCAGTGCTCCCTCTCCCGTAACGGAGGAGACCCAGTACTTC. As protein: CSAPSPVTEETQYF.

This clonotype was found many times. V gene TRBV19 combines with J gene TRBJ1-2; a possible D gene is TRBD1 (6 bases). Germline CDR1 and CDR2: LNHDA and SQIVND (reference sequence). The CDR3 consists of 15 residues. The ends were cut back, 4 bases at V and 5 bases at J, with 17 bases in the middle. CDR3 coding DNA: TGTGCCAGTAGTACTCACAGGGATGGGGGGTATGGCTACACCTTC. Its protein product is CASSTHRDGGYGYTF.

This rearrangement joins TRBV2 to TRBJ2-7, with 13 bases matching TRBD2. V lost 7 bases and J lost 5; bases outside the gene matches: 8. CDR3 length: 15 amino acids. Germline CDR1 and CDR2: SNHLY and FYNNEI. The CDR3 DNA follows: TGTGCCAGCACCAGGACTAGCGGGGGAACCGACGAGCAGTACTTC. Encoded protein: CASTRTSGGTDEQYF.

Details on this clonotype: Because it lacks the conserved phenylalanine or tryptophan at the end, this CDR3 is likely a read error. Because the CDR3's place on the DNA is in doubt, the DNA is left out and the CDR3 is given as listed by TCRdb. The gene calls are TRBV7-2 and TRBJ2-7; the tabulated D call, TRBD2, remains unverified against the DNA. Per germline, CDR1 SGHTA and CDR2 FQGNSA. The CDR3 has 13 residues if both end residues are counted. The CDR3 sequence is CASSQVEGVDGYI.

This rearrangement joins TRBV7-2 to TRBJ2-7; D call uncertain. V gave up 0 bases and J gave up 2 bases, with 8 bases separating them. CDR1 is SGHTA and CDR2 is FQGNSA in the germline V gene. The CDR3 is 14 amino acids. CDR3 bases: TGTGCCAGCAGCTTAGCACCCGCACCCTACGAGCAGTACTTC. It translates to CASSLAPAPYEQYF.

This clonotype was seen ten or more times. The chain joins TRBV3-1 to TRBJ1-4, with 8 nucleotides matching TRBD1. Germline V gives CDR1 LGHDT, CDR2 YNNKEL (reference sequence). This CDR3 comprises 16 residues. Trimming at V came to 0 bases and at J to 6 bases, leaving 6 bases not matched to a gene. The CDR3: CASSQDLQGAHEKLFF. The DNA of the CDR3 is TGTGCCAGCAGCCAAGATTTGCAGGGGGCACATGAAAAACTGTTTTTT.

About this clonotype itself: Without the conserved terminal phenylalanine or tryptophan, this CDR3 likely stems from a read error. The chain carries TRBV7-3 and TRBJ2-3; no reliable D call. With the DNA end fitting TRBJ1-5 better, the J assignment may be wrong. The CDR3 is 13 residues long. Germline lookup yields CDR1 SGHTA and CDR2 FQGTGA. The CDR3 coding sequence is TGTGCCAGCAGCCTGGACGGGAAGGATAAGCAGCATCTT. Residues: CASSLDGKDKQHL.

This clonotype was observed a single time. The chain carries TRBV7-2 and TRBJ1-2; D is uncertain. The CDR3 spans 16 residues. V lost 0 bases and J 8 bases, leaving 19 bases between the germline ends. CDR1 SGHTA and CDR2 FQGNSA come from the germline V gene. The CDR3 reads CASSLARRTPGSGYTF. The CDR3, as DNA: TGTGCCAGCAGCTTAGCTAGGCGAACACCGGGGAGCGGCTACACCTTC.

With respect to this clonotype: The CDR3 carries no conserved terminal phenylalanine or tryptophan, so it likely arises from a read error. No DNA is shown, since the ends of the CDR3 on it are uncertain; the CDR3 is the one TCRdb lists. V usage is TRBV19 and J usage is TRBJ1-1; the D call of TRBD1 is as the table states it, not checked on the DNA. Per the germline V gene, CDR1 is LNHDA and CDR2 is SQIVND (reference sequence). The CDR3 adds up to 16 amino acids, both ends counted. The CDR3 reads CASSIHQDTNNTLAFV.

The J gene is TRBJ1-2, the V gene TRBV7-2; 8 bases map to TRBD1. The CDR3 loop spans 17 amino acids. The V gene's germline CDR1 is SGHTA and CDR2 FQGNSA. V was clipped by 1 base and J by 13 bases; unmatched bases: 20. This CDR3 is CASSLDGDRTLSYGRTF. DNA of the CDR3: TGTGCCAGCAGCTTAGACGGGGACAGGACTTTGTCTTATGGCCGCACCTTC.

The gene calls are TRBV11-2 and TRBJ2-3; a weak D match, TRBD1 (5 bases). The CDR3 runs to 15 residues. Per the germline V gene, CDR1 is SGHAT and CDR2 is FQNNGV. Deletions cut 3 bases from V and 6 bases from J, with 16 bases between. CDR3 DNA: TGTGCCAGCAGCTTTCAGGGCGGTCGGGCGGATACGCAGTATTTT. As protein: CASSFQGGRADTQYF.

This sequence joins TRBV11-2 and TRBJ1-6; D unclear. The germline V and J ends were trimmed by 5 bases and 7 bases, with 12 bases remaining between them. Per the germline V gene, CDR1 is SGHAT and CDR2 is FQNNGV. This CDR3 is 14 amino acids long. The CDR3 is CASSEQSNNSPLHF. CDR3 bases: TGTGCCAGCAGCGAACAATCGAACAATTCACCCCTCCACTTT.

The rearrangement joins TRBV20-1 to TRBJ1-5; the match to TRBD1 covers 8 bases. The V gene's germline CDR1 is DFQATT and CDR2 SNEGSKA (reference sequence). The CDR3 loop spans 13 amino acids. This chain's CDR3 is CAGQGYSNQPQHF. Written as DNA, the CDR3 is TGCGCAGGACAGGGTTATAGCAATCAGCCCCAGCATTTT.

The chain uses TRBV11-1 and TRBJ2-7; 13 nucleotides agree with TRBD2. V gave up 5 bases and J gave up 2 bases; unmatched junction bases: 12. The CDR3 has 18 residues. Germline CDR1 is SGHAT and CDR2 is FQDESV (reference sequence). The CDR3 loop reads CASSRPGLAGRQTYEQYF. The CDR3 nucleotides are TGTGCCAGCAGCCGACCGGGACTAGCGGGAAGGCAAACCTACGAGCAGTACTTC.

As regards this clonotype: The germline gene is not matched at one end of the junction; a read error may be the cause. This chain links TRBV20-1 with TRBJ1-4; D gene unclear. There are 11 residues in the CDR3. CDR1 is DFQATT, CDR2 SNEGSKA, per germline (reference sequence). The chain's CDR3 is CSASGLGIYVF. The CDR3 DNA sequence: TGCAGTGCTAGCGGCCTGGGAATCTACGTTTTT.

A remark on this clonotype: As the CDR3 is not closed by the conserved phenylalanine or tryptophan, this likely results from a read error. The J gene is TRBJ2-5, the V gene TRBV2; D call uncertain. The CDR3 is made up of 14 amino acids. V lost 10 bases to trimming and J lost 3 bases, with 18 bases between them. The germline V gene has CDR1 SNHLY and CDR2 FYNNEI. The CDR3 sequence is CATSKTQQKETQYL. In DNA, the CDR3 is TGTGCCACCAGCAAAACACAGCAAAAAGAGACCCAGTACTTG.

A word on this clonotype: Sequence at one end of the junction differs from germline and may be a read error. The rearrangement uses TRBV7-2 and TRBJ1-1, with D uncertain. This CDR3 region has 15 residues. CDR1 is SGHTA and CDR2 is FQGNSA in the germline V gene. The CDR3 region has the DNA TGCGCCAGTCGCGACAAAAGTGATACATACACGCAGGCTTTCTTT. This sequence encodes CASRDKSDTYTQAFF.

A word on this clonotype: The junction departs from the called germline gene at one end, perhaps through a read error. This chain links TRBV20-1 with TRBJ1-5, with D unclear. Per germline, CDR1 DFQATT and CDR2 SNEGSKA (reference sequence). This CDR3 spans 12 amino acids. The CDR3 reads CSAKEGNQPQHF. CDR3 nucleotides: TGCAGTGCCAAAGAGGGCAATCAGCCGCAGCATTTT.

This CDR3 is CSARWTSGGGGDTQYF. The CDR3, as DNA: TGCAGTGCTAGATGGACTAGCGGGGGGGGTGGAGATACGCAGTATTTT. The V gene is TRBV20-1, the J gene TRBJ2-3; 15 positions match TRBD2. Germline trimming cut 2 bases from V and 5 bases from J; bases unmatched to any gene: 5. The CDR3 is 16 residues long. Germline lookup yields CDR1 DFQATT and CDR2 SNEGSKA (reference sequence).

Regarding this clonotype: The junction does not match germline at one end; this may be a read error. The V and J genes are TRBV7-3 and TRBJ2-5, with TRBD2 identical over 7 bases. CDR1 SGHTA and CDR2 FQGTGA come from the germline V gene. The CDR3 covers 14 residues. CDR3 DNA: TGTGCCAGCAGCCGGGACTACGGTTACGAGCAGTACTTCTTC. This encodes CASSRDYGYEQYFF.

This clonotype was picked up many times. V usage is TRBV12-3 or TRBV12-4 and J usage is TRBJ2-2; perhaps TRBD1 as D (6 bases). The ends were cut back, 6 bases at V and 5 bases at J, with 13 bases in the middle. CDR3 length: 14 amino acids. CDR3 protein: CASRGTRETGELFF. CDR3 sequence (DNA): TGTGCCAGCAGAGGGACAAGGGAAACCGGGGAGCTGTTTTTT.

This chain links TRBV7-3 with TRBJ2-5; TRBD1 might be the D (6 bases). V lost 3 bases, J lost 8 bases, and 25 bases lay in between. Germline loops: CDR1 SGHTA, CDR2 FQGTGA. This CDR3 region has 17 residues. CDR3 DNA: TGTGCCAGCAGCTTGACGGGCGGCACTGGGGGCAACGACACCCAGTACTTC. This translates into CASSLTGGTGGNDTQYF. Supplemented by reference TRBV7-3 and TRBJ2-5, the full variable domain reads GAGVSQTPSNKVTEKGKYVELRCDPISGHTALYWYRQSLGQGPEFLIYFQGTGAADDSGLPNDRFFAVRPEGSVSTLKIQRTERGDSAVYLCASSLTGGTGGNDTQYFGPGTRLLVL.

The chain recombines TRBV10-3 with TRBJ2-7; 7 nucleotides line up with TRBD1. V gave up 8 bases and J gave up 0 bases; unmatched junction bases: 7. This CDR3 spans 14 amino acids. Germline V gene sequence: CDR1 ENHRY, CDR2 SYGVKD. CDR3 region: CAIGPGQSSYEQYF. Here the CDR3 DNA reads TGTGCCATCGGTCCGGGACAGAGCTCCTACGAGCAGTACTTC.

This clonotype occurred once. The V gene is TRBV5-4, the J gene TRBJ2-1; D uncertain. Germline V gives CDR1 SGHNT, CDR2 YYREEE (reference sequence). This CDR3 spans 14 amino acids. V was pared by 4 bases and J by 7 bases, with 15 bases between. The CDR3 sequence is CASSPNIIANEQFF. For the CDR3, the DNA is TGTGCCAGCAGCCCAAACATCATAGCAAATGAGCAGTTCTTC.

On this clonotype itself: Mismatch with germline at one junction end may stem from a read error. V and J are TRBV5-1 and TRBJ2-3; TRBD2 is a possible D gene (6 bases). Germline V gene sequence: CDR1 SGHRS, CDR2 YFSETQ. The CDR3 has 17 amino acids. The chain's CDR3 is CASSLAGRGSSTDTQYF. The CDR3 nucleotides are TGCGCCAGTAGCTTAGCCGGCCGGGGGAGTAGCACAGATACGCAGTATTTT.

The chain uses TRBV19 and TRBJ2-3; D call uncertain. V was shortened by 1 base and J by 8 bases, with 4 bases between the two germline ends. The CDR3 runs 11 residues. Germline V lookup: CDR1 LNHDA, CDR2 SQIVND (reference sequence). CDR3 loop: CASSIVGTQYF. The CDR3 DNA is TGTGCCAGTAGTATAGTTGGTACGCAGTATTTT.

Concerning this clonotype: This likely comes from a read error, as the CDR3 has no conserved phenylalanine or tryptophan at its end. No DNA is shown, since the ends of the CDR3 on it are uncertain; the CDR3 is the one TCRdb lists. This rearrangement joins TRBV7-6 to TRBJ1-1. CDR1 and CDR2 (germline): SGHVS, FNYEAQ. The CDR3 adds up to 12 amino acids, both ends counted. CDR3 sequence: CASSSYRSHTQY.

To note about this clonotype: A read error is likely, as this CDR3 ends without the conserved phenylalanine or tryptophan. This rearrangement joins TRBV15 to TRBJ2-2; TRBD2 might be the D (5 bases). Trimming removed 10 bases at V and 14 bases at J, with 29 bases between. Germline V CDR1 and CDR2: LNHNV, YYDKDF (reference sequence). The CDR3 runs to 15 residues. CDR3 bases: TGTGCCAGCAGTTATGAGGGAGTCCAGACCGGGCATCTGTTTGTT. It encodes CASSYEGVQTGHLFV.

This clonotype was observed a handful of times. A much larger clone differs from this one at a single base, so this may be a read error. V and J are TRBV7-3 and TRBJ1-4; D call uncertain. The V end lost 3 bases, the J end lost 8 bases, and 10 bases lay between the germline ends. The CDR3 covers 13 residues. Germline CDR1 reads SGHTA; CDR2 reads FQGTGA. CDR3: CASSLALREKLFF. The CDR3, as DNA: TGTGCCAGCAGCTTGGCTCTTCGGGAAAAACTGTTTTTT. Looking up the rest from reference TRBV7-3 and TRBJ1-4 gives the full variable domain: GAGVSQTPSNKVTEKGKYVELRCDPISGHTALYWYRQSLGQGPEFLIYFQGTGAADDSGLPNDRFFAVRPEGSVSTLKIQRTERGDSAVYLCASSLALREKLFFGSGTQLSVL.

As for this clonotype: A read error is possible here, since a much larger clone lies one base away. CDR3 sequence reads: CASSPRTVPSGANVLTF. The DNA of the CDR3 is TGTGCCAGCAGCCCCCGGACGGTGCCGAGTGGGGCCAACGTCCTGACTTTC. This chain links TRBV14 with TRBJ2-6; D gene ambiguous. The CDR3 is 17 amino acids. Germline-derived CDR1 and CDR2 are SGHDN and FVKESK. V lost 4 bases to trimming and J lost 3 bases, with 16 bases between them. Drawing the rest from reference TRBV14 and TRBJ2-6, the complete variable domain is EAGVTQFPSHSVIEKGQTVTLRCDPISGHDNLYWYRRVMGKEIKFLLHFVKESKQDESGMPNNRFLAERTGGTYSTLKVQPAELEDSGVYFCASSPRTVPSGANVLTFGAGSRLTVL.

This chain joins TRBV15 and TRBJ1-1; no firm D call. Germline V gene data show CDR1 as LNHNV and CDR2 as YYDKDF (reference sequence). The CDR3 consists of 12 residues. V gave up 0 bases and J gave up 7 bases, with 6 bases separating them. DNA of the CDR3: TGTGCCACCAGCAGAGATAAAAGTGAAGCTTTCTTT. Translated: CATSRDKSEAFF.